The 16 T cell receptor beta chains below all came from one sample that was sequenced in a study of molecular identifiers for immune sequencing clone quantification. Via MiXCR, TCRdb re-called the PCR reads, giving one row per CDR3 protein. The profile shows about half a million distinct CDR3 sequences, about 22% of them singletons. The sample taken for sequencing was naive CD8+ T cells from blood, with Jurkat cell RNA spiked in. This sample's subset: FACS-sorted CD8+CD4-CCR7+CD45RA+ naive T cells. These receptor sequences come from a human donor in good health. Some libraries in this study had Jurkat cell RNA spiked in.

This clonotype was observed a handful of times. This chain links TRBV6-5 with TRBJ2-7; 12 bases fit TRBD2. The CDR3 is made up of 16 amino acids. In germline, CDR1 is MNHEY, CDR2 SVGAGI. Trimming at V came to 2 bases and at J to 2 bases, leaving 4 bases not matched to a gene. The CDR3 protein is CASSYTTSGGAYEQYF. Written as DNA, the CDR3 is TGTGCCAGCAGTTACACGACTAGCGGGGGAGCCTACGAGCAGTACTTC.

This chain connects TRBV7-9 to TRBJ1-1; D is undetermined. This CDR3 is 14 amino acids long. V was trimmed by 5 bases and J by 5 bases, leaving 15 bases between them. Germline CDR1 and CDR2: SEHNR and FQNEAQ (reference sequence). CDR3 sequence (DNA): TGTGCCAGCAGCCCCGAGAGGGCGAGGACTGAAGCTTTCTTT. Residues: CASSPERARTEAFF.

This clonotype was found many times. The genes are TRBV29-1 and TRBJ2-3; 8 bases match TRBD1. J was trimmed by 6 bases and V by 4 bases; bases with no gene match: 6. The CDR3 is made up of 13 amino acids. Looked up from germline, CDR1 is SQVTM and CDR2 is ANQGSEA. The CDR3 region is CSVVSGGLDTQYF. The CDR3 DNA follows: TGCAGCGTTGTTTCAGGGGGCCTGGATACGCAGTATTTT.

The sample holds a few counts of this clonotype. The V gene is TRBV10-3, the J gene TRBJ1-6, with D unclear. Per the germline V gene, CDR1 is ENHRY and CDR2 is SYGVKD. The CDR3 is 14 residues long. Trimming removed 3 bases from V and 7 bases from J, with 10 bases in between. CDR3 region: CAISDPGRNSPLHF. DNA for the CDR3: TGTGCCATCAGTGATCCAGGAAGAAATTCACCCCTCCACTTT.

This clonotype appeared many times. The junction does not match germline at one end; this may be a read error. The CDR3, as DNA: TGTGCCAGCAGCCCCGACTACCCCCCTACGGACTTC. The encoded protein is CASSPDYPPTDF. This chain links TRBV11-2 with TRBJ2-4, with D tentatively TRBD2 (5 bases). The CDR3 has 12 amino acids. In germline, CDR1 is SGHAT, CDR2 FQNNGV.

This clonotype was recorded at least ten times. The rearrangement links TRBV29-1 to TRBJ1-4; possible D gene TRBD1, 6 bases. Deletions cut 3 bases from V and 5 bases from J, with 16 bases between. This CDR3 contains 15 residues. Germline values: CDR1 SQVTM, CDR2 ANQGSEA. The CDR3 loop is CSVEQTGATNEKLFF. CDR3 sequence (DNA): TGCAGCGTTGAGCAGACGGGGGCTACAAATGAAAAACTGTTTTTT.

This clonotype was counted many times. The chain joins TRBV9 to TRBJ2-5; 7 bases fit TRBD2. The CDR3 is made up of 13 amino acids. Germline V gene lookup returns CDR1 SGDLS and CDR2 YYNGEE. Trimming at V came to 0 bases and at J to 5 bases, leaving 1 base not matched to a gene. In DNA, the CDR3 is TGTGCCAGCAGCGTAGAGGGAGGGGAGACCCAGTACTTC. It is translated as CASSVEGGETQYF.

This clonotype was counted ten times or more. The gene calls are TRBV5-6 and TRBJ1-3; 7 bases map to TRBD1. The V gene's germline CDR1 is SGHDT and CDR2 YYEEEE. This CDR3 region has 14 residues. V was pared by 4 bases and J by 2 bases, with 3 bases of the junction left unmatched. This CDR3 is CASSPDRAGNTIYF. CDR3 nucleotides: TGTGCCAGCAGCCCCGACAGGGCTGGAAACACCATATATTTT.

This clonotype was counted ten times or more. The chain is built from TRBV28 and TRBJ1-5; 7 positions agree with TRBD1. CDR3 length equals 16 residues. V lost 4 bases and J lost 0; bases outside the gene matches: 6. Germline V gives CDR1 MDHEN, CDR2 SYDVKM. Here the CDR3 reads CASSSEGTDSNQPQHF. The CDR3 DNA reads TGTGCCAGCAGTTCAGAAGGGACAGATAGCAATCAGCCCCAGCATTTT.

Remarks on this clonotype: A read error may be the cause here, since a much bigger clone is one base away. The V gene is TRBV30, the J gene TRBJ2-1; tentatively, D is TRBD1 (5 bases). The CDR3 is 16 residues long. Germline CDR1 is GTSNPN and CDR2 is SVGIG (reference sequence). CDR3 sequence (DNA): TGTGCCTGGAGTGTTGGACACCAAGACGCCTACAATGAGCAGCTCTTC. It encodes CAWSVGHQDAYNEQLF.

This clonotype was seen just once. The V call is TRBV4-1, the J call TRBJ2-1, with 8 bases fitting TRBD1. Trimming removed 3 bases from V and 0 bases from J; junction bases left unmatched: 4. The CDR3 contains 16 residues. Germline CDR1 is MGHRA and CDR2 is YSYEKL. CDR3 region: CASSHLTGGSYNEQFF. The CDR3 DNA follows: TGCGCCAGCAGCCACCTCACAGGGGGCTCCTACAATGAGCAGTTCTTC.

This clonotype was counted at least ten times. The chain has TRBV11-2 and TRBJ2-5; no clear D gene. The V and J ends lost 0 bases and 0 bases respectively, with 8 bases between them. Per germline, CDR1 SGHAT and CDR2 FQNNGV. This CDR3 comprises 15 residues. CDR3 in amino acids: CASSLEAAYQETQYF. The CDR3 DNA reads TGTGCCAGCAGCTTAGAGGCAGCCTACCAAGAGACCCAGTACTTC. Complete variable domain (other parts from reference TRBV11-2 and TRBJ2-5): EAGVAQSPRYKIIEKRQSVAFWCNPISGHATLYWYQQILGQGPKLLIQFQNNGVVDDSQLPKDRFSAERLKGVDSTLKIQPAKLEDSAVYLCASSLEAAYQETQYFGPGTRLLVL.

Concerning this clonotype itself: The final CDR3 position lacks the conserved phenylalanine or tryptophan, pointing to a likely read error. The J gene is TRBJ2-6, the V gene TRBV2; D call uncertain. CDR3 length: 14 amino acids. Trimming removed 5 bases at V and 0 bases at J, with 5 bases between. The V gene's germline CDR1 is SNHLY and CDR2 FYNNEI. The CDR3 DNA follows: TGTGCCAGCAGTACGCCCTCTGGGGCCAACGTCCTGACTCTC. Translated: CASSTPSGANVLTL.

This clonotype appeared a few times. V and J are TRBV6-1 and TRBJ2-7; D perhaps matches TRBD1 (6 bases). This CDR3 contains 14 residues. Between the trimmed V and J ends, which lost 1 base and 3 bases, there was a span of 10 bases. The germline V gene encodes CDR1 MNHNS and CDR2 SASEGT. In DNA, the CDR3 is TGTGCCAGCAGTGAAGATCAGGGGTACTACGAGCAGTACTTC. This codes for CASSEDQGYYEQYF.

Remarks on this clonotype: This could be a read error, since a much larger clone is one nucleotide away. The V and J genes are TRBV3-1 and TRBJ2-2; 11 bases fit TRBD2. The CDR3 is made up of 17 amino acids. Germline-derived CDR1 and CDR2 are LGHDT and YNNKEL (reference sequence). CDR3 residues: CASSPTSGRTDTGELVF. CDR3 bases: TGTGCCAGCAGCCCTACTAGCGGGAGAACCGACACCGGGGAGCTGGTTTTT. The entire variable domain, with the rest obtained from reference TRBV3-1 and TRBJ2-2, is as follows: DTAVSQTPKYLVTQMGNDKSIKCEQNLGHDTMYWYKQDSKKFLKIMFSYNNKELIINETVPNRFSPKSPDKAHLNLHINSLELGDSAVYFCASSPTSGRTDTGELVFGEGSRLTVL.

There are many counts of this clonotype. V usage is TRBV10-3 and J usage is TRBJ2-3, with D hard to call. Per the germline V gene, CDR1 is ENHRY and CDR2 is SYGVKD. There are 11 residues in the CDR3. The ends were cut back, 7 bases at V and 6 bases at J, with 8 bases in the middle. CDR3 DNA: TGTGCCATCAAGTTGGCGGATACGCAGTATTTT. Its translation: CAIKLADTQYF.